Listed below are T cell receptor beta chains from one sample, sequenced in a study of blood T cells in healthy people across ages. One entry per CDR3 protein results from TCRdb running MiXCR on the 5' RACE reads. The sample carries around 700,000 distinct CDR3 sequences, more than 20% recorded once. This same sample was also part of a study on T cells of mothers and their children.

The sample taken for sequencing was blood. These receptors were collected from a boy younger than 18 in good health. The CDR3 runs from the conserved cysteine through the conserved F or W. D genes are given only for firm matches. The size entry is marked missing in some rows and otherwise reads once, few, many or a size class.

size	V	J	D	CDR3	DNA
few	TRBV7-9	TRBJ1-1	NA	CASSPRGSGGDTEAFF	TGTGCCAGCAGCCCCCGAGGGTCAGGTGGAGACACTGAAGCTTTCTTT
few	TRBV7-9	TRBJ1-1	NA	CASSSTRTYDMNTEAFF	TGTGCCAGCAGCTCGACTCGGACATACGACATGAACACTGAAGCTTTCTTT
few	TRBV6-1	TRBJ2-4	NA	CASSEAGAKNIQYF	TGTGCCAGCAGTGAAGCGGGGGCCAAAAACATTCAGTACTTC
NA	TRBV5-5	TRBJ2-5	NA	CASSNRTGPGTQYF	TGTGCCAGCAGCAACAGGACGGGACCCGGGACCCAGTACTTC
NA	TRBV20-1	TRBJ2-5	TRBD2	CSARSGGAETQYF	TGCAGTGCTAGAAGCGGGGGGGCAGAGACCCAGTACTTC
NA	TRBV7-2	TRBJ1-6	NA	CASSPGPAQPLHF	TGTGCCAGCAGCCCGGGACCTGCTCAACCCCTCCACTTT
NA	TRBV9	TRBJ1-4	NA	CASSVDRNEKLFF	TGTGCCAGCAGCGTAGACAGGAATGAAAAACTGTTTTTT
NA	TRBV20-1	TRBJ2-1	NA	CSATGPFRDNEQFF	TGCAGTGCTACGGGACCCTTCAGGGACAATGAGCAGTTCTTC
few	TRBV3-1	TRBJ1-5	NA	CASSYRRRNQPQHF	TGTGCCAGCAGCTACCGGCGACGCAATCAGCCCCAGCATTTT
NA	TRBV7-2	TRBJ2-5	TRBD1	CASSFDRGGAQYF	TGTGCCAGCAGCTTCGACAGGGGTGGGGCCCAGTACTTC
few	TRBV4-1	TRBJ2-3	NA	CASSSRDNTDTQYF	TGCGCCAGCAGCTCGAGGGACAACACAGATACGCAGTATTTT
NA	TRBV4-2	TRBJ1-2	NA	CASSQDRENINYGYTF	TGTGCCAGCAGCCAAGACAGGGAGAACATTAACTATGGCTACACCTTC
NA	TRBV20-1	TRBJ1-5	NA	CSARASLGGQPQHF	TGCAGTGCTAGGGCGAGCCTGGGTGGTCAGCCCCAGCATTTT
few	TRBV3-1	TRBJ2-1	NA	CASSPPGLAYNEQFF	TGTGCCAGCAGCCCCCCCGGCCTAGCGTACAATGAGCAGTTCTTC
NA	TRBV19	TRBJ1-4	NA	CASGPTEGPSEKLFF	TGTGCCAGTGGACCGACAGAAGGCCCGTCGGAAAAACTGTTTTTT
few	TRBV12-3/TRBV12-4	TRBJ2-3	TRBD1	CASGKGAGTDTQYF	TGTGCCAGCGGGAAGGGGGCGGGCACAGATACGCAGTATTTT
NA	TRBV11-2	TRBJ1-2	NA	CASSLDSFSTGYTF	TGTGCCAGCAGCTTAGATTCCTTTAGTACGGGCTACACCTTC
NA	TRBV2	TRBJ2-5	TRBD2	CASSEGGGTQETQYF	TGTGCCAGCAGCGAAGGCGGGGGGACACAAGAGACCCAGTACTTC
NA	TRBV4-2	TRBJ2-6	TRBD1	CASSQYLDRGTGSGANVLTF	TGTGCCAGCAGCCAGTATTTAGACAGGGGGACGGGCTCTGGGGCCAACGTCCTGACTTTC
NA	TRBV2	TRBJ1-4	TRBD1	CASSGGQLEKLFF	TGTGCCAGCTCAGGGGGGCAACTCGAAAAACTGTTTTTT
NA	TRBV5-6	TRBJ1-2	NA	CASSLGPTGRKDGYTF	TGTGCCAGCAGCTTGGGTCCTACAGGGAGGAAGGATGGCTACACCTTC
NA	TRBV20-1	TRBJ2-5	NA	CSAQTGYQETQYF	TGCAGTGCTCAAACAGGGTACCAAGAGACCCAGTACTTC
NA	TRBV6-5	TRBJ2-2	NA	CASSYEGAGELFF	TGTGCCAGCAGTTATGAGGGGGCCGGGGAGCTGTTTTTT
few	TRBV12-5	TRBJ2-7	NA	CASGSYLGAHEQYF	TGTGCTAGTGGTTCATACCTTGGGGCCCACGAGCAGTACTTC
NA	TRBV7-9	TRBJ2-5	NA	CASSPRQVQETQYF	TGTGCCAGCAGCCCTAGACAGGTCCAAGAGACCCAGTACTTC
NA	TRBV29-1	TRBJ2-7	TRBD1	CSAGTGAHEQYF	TGCAGCGCCGGGACAGGGGCCCACGAGCAGTACTTC
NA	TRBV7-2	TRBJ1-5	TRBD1	CASSPGRGPNQPQHF	TGTGCCAGCAGCCCGGGGAGGGGGCCCAATCAGCCCCAGCATTTT
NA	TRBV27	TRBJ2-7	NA	CASSRGSPYEQYF	TGTGCCAGCAGCAGAGGGTCTCCCTACGAGCAGTACTTC
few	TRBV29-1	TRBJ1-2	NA	CSVEGGSNYGYTF	TGCAGCGTTGAGGGGGGGTCCAACTATGGCTACACCTTC
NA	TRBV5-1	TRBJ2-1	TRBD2	CASSLESGRAYNEQFF	TGCGCCAGCAGCTTGGAGAGCGGGAGGGCCTACAATGAGCAGTTCTTC
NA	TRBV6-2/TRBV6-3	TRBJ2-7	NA	CASGRVGYEQYF	TGTGCCAGCGGACGAGTCGGCTACGAGCAGTACTTC
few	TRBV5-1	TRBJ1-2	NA	CASSLAPTDRGYTF	TGCGCCAGCAGCTTGGCCCCGACAGATCGCGGCTACACCTTC
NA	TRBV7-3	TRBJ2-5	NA	CASSLTLEETQYF	TGTGCCAGCAGTTTAACACTAGAAGAGACCCAGTACTTC
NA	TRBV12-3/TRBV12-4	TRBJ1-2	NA	CASRGGEGYTF	TGTGCCAGCAGAGGAGGGGAAGGCTACACCTTC
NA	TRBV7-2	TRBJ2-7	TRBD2	CASSRSGRAVDEQYF	TGTGCCAGCAGTCGTAGCGGGAGGGCGGTCGACGAGCAGTACTTC
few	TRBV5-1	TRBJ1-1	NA	CASSLWGAGTEAFF	TGCGCCAGCAGCTTGTGGGGGGCCGGCACTGAAGCTTTCTTT
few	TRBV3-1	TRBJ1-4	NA	CASRTGEGEKLFF	TGTGCCAGCAGAACGGGCGAGGGTGAAAAACTGTTTTTT
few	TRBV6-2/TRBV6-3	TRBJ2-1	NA	CASSYLFPEQFF	TGTGCCAGCAGTTACCTGTTCCCCGAGCAGTTCTTC
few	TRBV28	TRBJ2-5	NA	CASSSRAGTQYF	TGTGCCAGCAGTTCCCGGGCGGGGACCCAGTACTTC
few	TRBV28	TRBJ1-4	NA	CGSSLGEKLFF	TGTGGCAGCAGTTTAGGGGAAAAACTGTTTTTT
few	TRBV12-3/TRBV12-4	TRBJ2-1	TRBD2	CASFRLAGTYNEQFF	TGTGCCAGTTTCCGACTAGCGGGGACCTACAATGAGCAGTTCTTC
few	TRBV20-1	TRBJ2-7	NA	CSARLLASYEQYF	TGCAGTGCTAGACTGCTTGCGTCCTACGAGCAGTACTTC
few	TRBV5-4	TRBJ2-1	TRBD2	CASSFTGGPNEQFF	TGTGCCAGCAGCTTTACGGGGGGGCCTAATGAGCAGTTCTTC
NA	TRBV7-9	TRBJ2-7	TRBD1	CAGRRTGIAYEQYF	TGTGCCGGCAGACGGACAGGGATCGCCTACGAGCAGTACTTC
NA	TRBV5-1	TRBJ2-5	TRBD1	CASSLTFGQGGYEQYF	TGCGCCAGCAGCTTGACGTTCGGACAGGGGGGCTACGAGCAATACTTC
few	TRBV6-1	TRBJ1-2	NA	CASRRPANYGYTF	TGTGCCTCAAGGCGGCCAGCGAACTATGGCTACACCTTC
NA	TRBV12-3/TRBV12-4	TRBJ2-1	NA	CASSPPEGRNEQFF	TGTGCCAGCAGTCCCCCCGAAGGACGCAATGAGCAGTTCTTC
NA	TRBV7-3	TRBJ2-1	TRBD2	CASSPIAGASYNEQFF	TGTGCCAGCAGCCCGATAGCGGGGGCCTCCTACAATGAGCAGTTCTTC
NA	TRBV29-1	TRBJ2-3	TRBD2	CSVETSGATTDTQYF	TGCAGCGTTGAGACTAGCGGGGCCACCACAGATACGCAGTATTTT
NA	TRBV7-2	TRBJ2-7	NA	CASSFSGNNEQYF	TGTGCCAGCAGCTTTTCAGGGAACAACGAGCAGTACTTC
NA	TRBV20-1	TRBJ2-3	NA	CSAISSTDTQYF	TGCAGTGCTATATCGAGCACAGATACGCAGTATTTT